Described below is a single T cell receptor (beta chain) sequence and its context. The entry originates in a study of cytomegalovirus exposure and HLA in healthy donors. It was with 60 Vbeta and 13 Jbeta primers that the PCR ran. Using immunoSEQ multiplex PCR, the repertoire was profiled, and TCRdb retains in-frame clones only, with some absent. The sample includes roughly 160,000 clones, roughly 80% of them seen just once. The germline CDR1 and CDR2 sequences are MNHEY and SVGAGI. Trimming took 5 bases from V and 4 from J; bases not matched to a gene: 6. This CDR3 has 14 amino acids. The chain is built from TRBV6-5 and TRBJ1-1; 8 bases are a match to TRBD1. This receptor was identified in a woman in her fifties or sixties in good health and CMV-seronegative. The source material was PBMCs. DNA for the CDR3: TGTGCCAGCAGTCAGCAGGGGGCGTCCACTGAAGCTTTCTTT. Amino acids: CASSQQGASTEAFF.